This T cell receptor (beta chain) was found in a study of post-analysis software for immune sequencing data. Overall study context: Disease courses included relapsing-remitting, secondary progressive and progressive-relapsing multiple sclerosis. Study findings and constraints: Comparison with controls showed significantly lower normalized Chao1 diversity in multiple sclerosis patients. Relative to controls, patients had about 5 TRBV segments at higher frequency, with TRBV5-6, TRBV5-1 and TRBV20-1 among these.

V shed 7 bases, J shed 4 bases, and the junction held 9 bases outside the gene matches. Germline V gene lookup returns CDR1 SNHLY and CDR2 FYNNEI. The CDR3 runs to 15 residues. Incorporated into the TCR beta cDNA libraries were unique molecular identifiers, which served to reduce PCR and sequencing biases. Yield was approximately 500,000 cDNA molecules from around 1 to 10 million T cells. One entry per CDR3 protein, called by TCRdb with MiXCR from the PCR reads. The sample shows about 200,000 distinct CDR3 sequences, 29% of them seen only once. Concerning this clonotype: What it binds is unknown.

This chain uses TRBV2 with TRBJ2-3; 9 bases map to TRBD2. The sequence came from a girl aged 2-17 years with multiple sclerosis. Sequencing used blood. CDR3 loop: CASTPDSGGADTQYF. CDR3 DNA: TGTGCCAGCACCCCGGATAGCGGGGGCGCAGATACGCAGTATTTT. The full variable domain, rest sourced from reference TRBV2 and TRBJ2-3, is EPEVTQTPSHQVTQMGQEVILRCVPISNHLYFYWYRQILGQKVEFLVSFYNNEISEKSEIFDDQFSVERPDGSNFTLKIRSTKLEDSAMYFCASTPDSGGADTQYFGPGTRLTVL.